This is a list of T cell receptor beta chains from one sample in a study of regulatory T cells in long-lasting Graves disease. TCRdb ran MiXCR on the multiplex PCR reads and lists one entry per CDR3 protein. Among 200,000 to 250,000 distinct CDR3 sequences listed, around 20% were seen once. Material: peripheral blood mononuclear cells (PBMCs), obtained at new diagnosis, from a patient treated with antithyroid drugs. The receptors come from a female donor with Graves disease. The conserved cysteine and the conserved F or W are not part of the CDR3 here.

V gene,CDR3 length,CDR3 protein
TRBV7-9,12,ASSAESMGNEQF
TRBV5-4,13,ASSDRPSSTDTQY
TRBV3-1,15,ASSPLPGTSAHNEQF
TRBV18,12,ASSQQRDQETQY
TRBV11-3,13,ASSLDPQGRTEAF
TRBV20-1,13,SASTGIYSNQPQH
TRBV7-9,12,ASSSRDSYNEQF
TRBV30,10,AGKQEYNEQF
TRBV20-1,13,SATDRGRATDTQY
TRBV18,13,ASSPVSGAYNEQF
TRBV25-1,12,ASSEGISYNEQF
TRBV20-1,12,SASQAGGPETQY
TRBV19,11,ASSNTSGRGQF
TRBV14,12,ASSQDAQLYGYT
TRBV14,14,ASSREVEALATEAF
TRBV20-1,11,SATGTGDETQY
TRBV6-2/TRBV6-3,14,ASSLHEGQGAYEQY
TRBV9,14,ASSMGQGAYTGELF
TRBV20-1,12,SAPGTSGSNEQF
TRBV12-3/TRBV12-4,14,ASSEWGDAGTDTQY
TRBV2,14,ASSESGTPSNYGYT
TRBV19,13,ASSNGGGRGGTQY
TRBV2,14,ASSAGLAGDADTQY
TRBV4-2,10,ASSLGADEQF
TRBV24-1,13,ATMPGGGLDQPQH
TRBV11-2,13,ASSLALTGLETQY
TRBV6-1,13,ASSELGGPNTEAF
TRBV20-1,12,SAQGLAGGSEQY
TRBV19,13,ASTDTGGPNTEAF
TRBV10-1,12,ASSESGRSYEQY
TRBV15,14,ATQTDRLAGAHEQY
TRBV29-1,12,SVEDLGGFYGYT
TRBV12-3/TRBV12-4,13,ASSRAGQGWTEAF
TRBV28,15,ASSSPGHRGGSSPLH
TRBV20-1,13,SAETSVGGTDTQY
TRBV6-2/TRBV6-3,13,ASSYLASGTDTQY
TRBV6-1,13,ASSLGGQTNEKLF
TRBV20-1,12,SAEGTGRLGEQY
TRBV19,12,ASSIPGGGLAQH
TRBV12-3/TRBV12-4,14,ASSLTFGQGEDGYT
TRBV5-4,11,ASSLEERDSYT
TRBV9,12,ASSVVGLGGKQF
TRBV3-1,14,ASSQARDRPNYGYT
TRBV2,10,ASSERGTEAF
TRBV7-2,16,ASSHRTSGSESYNEQF
TRBV19,12,ASSIQGAAGELF
TRBV20-1,12,SASRDSTYNEQF
TRBV11-3,10,ASSPFTDTQY
TRBV12-3/TRBV12-4,13,ASSFTRPSNQPQH
TRBV9,15,ASSVERTSGSIDEQF
TRBV27,13,ASSLTRTPNTEAF
TRBV29-1,10,SVGQTSREAF
TRBV12-3/TRBV12-4,15,ASSDGTSGREGNTQY
TRBV11-2,14,ASSLVARGLTYEQY